Listed here are 12 T cell receptor beta chains from one sample, sequenced in a study of post-analysis software for immune sequencing data. Overall study findings and caveats: About 5 TRBV segments, including TRBV5-6, TRBV5-1 and TRBV20-1, were more frequent in patients than controls.

TCR beta cDNA libraries included unique molecular identifiers. From the PCR reads, TCRdb called clonotypes with MiXCR, one entry per CDR3 protein. The table lists 820,000 or so distinct CDR3 sequences, 53% of them singletons. Their recognized antigens are unknown. The sample taken for sequencing was blood. The receptors shown here come from a girl aged 5-17 years with multiple sclerosis.

This clonotype was recorded a few times. The chain uses TRBV11-2 and TRBJ2-1; either TRBD1 or TRBD2 may fit D (5 bases each). The CDR3 loop spans 17 amino acids. V was cut by 5 bases and J by 4 bases, with 21 bases left in between. The germline CDR1 and CDR2 sequences are SGHAT and FQNNGV. The CDR3 DNA is TGTGCCAGCAGCCCCCGAGGGGCTGCGGAATATTACAATGAGCAGTTCTTC. This codes for CASSPRGAAEYYNEQFF.

Note on this clonotype: This sequence may be a read error, since a much larger clone differs from it by one base. This chain connects TRBV29-1 to TRBJ1-2, with D perhaps TRBD1 (6 bases). The CDR3 runs 13 residues. Germline V gene data show CDR1 as SQVTM and CDR2 as ANQGSEA. Trimming stripped 7 bases from V and 6 bases from J, with 18 bases between. The CDR3 nucleotides read TGCAGCGCTCTAGTCTGGGGGGCGGATGGCTACACCTTC. Protein: CSALVWGADGYTF.

This clonotype came up many times. The rearrangement links TRBV7-2 to TRBJ2-3; 7 nucleotides line up with TRBD1. CDR3 length equals 15 residues. CDR1 is SGHTA, CDR2 FQGNSA, per germline. The V segment lost 2 bases and the J segment 6 bases; nucleotides outside the gene matches: 8. The CDR3 nucleotides read TGTGCCAGCAGCTTAACGGCAGGGGGTCCGGATACGCAGTATTTT. Amino acids: CASSLTAGGPDTQYF.

The chain has TRBV10-3 and TRBJ2-6; D is ambiguous. This CDR3 is built from 16 residues. Germline lookup yields CDR1 ENHRY and CDR2 SYGVKD. Trimming took off 0 bases at V and 0 bases at J, with 6 bases between the two ends. The CDR3 loop is CAISESADSGANVLTF. The CDR3 nucleotides read TGTGCCATCAGTGAGTCGGCGGACTCTGGGGCCAACGTCCTGACTTTC.

The chain couples TRBV20-1 to TRBJ2-7; no clear D gene. From germline, CDR1 is DFQATT and CDR2 SNEGSKA (reference sequence). This CDR3 contains 15 residues. Trimming shortened V by 0 bases and J by 4 bases, and 16 bases separated the two germline ends. The CDR3 sequence is CSARDEYRTTYEQYF. The CDR3 nucleotides are TGCAGTGCTAGAGATGAATACCGTACAACGTACGAGCAGTACTTC.

V usage is TRBV6-5 and J usage is TRBJ2-6, with 13 bases lining up with TRBD2. Germline V gene sequence: CDR1 MNHEY, CDR2 SVGAGI. J was trimmed by 4 bases and V by 2 bases; bases with no gene match: 11. This CDR3 comprises 20 residues. CDR3 bases: TGTGCCAGCAGTTACCTTCCAGGACTAGCGGGAGCCTCCGGGGCCAACGTCCTGACTTTC. Protein sequence: CASSYLPGLAGASGANVLTF.

The rearrangement joins TRBV5-1 to TRBJ2-5; 9 nucleotides line up with TRBD2. The length of the CDR3 is 15 residues. Germline V CDR1 and CDR2: SGHRS, YFSETQ. Trimming took 2 bases from V and 6 from J; bases not matched to a gene: 8. DNA for the CDR3: TGCGCCAGCAGCTTAGAGGCGGGAGGGGTAAAGACCCAGTACTTC. It translates to CASSLEAGGVKTQYF.

This clonotype was detected only a few times. The chain has TRBV20-1 and TRBJ2-3; D gene ambiguous. This CDR3 region has 15 residues. Germline V CDR1 and CDR2: DFQATT, SNEGSKA (reference sequence). The V and J ends lost 0 bases and 3 bases respectively, with 13 bases between them. As DNA, the CDR3 is TGCAGTGCTAGAGATCTGTACCGTGCGACAGATACGCAGTATTTT. Translated: CSARDLYRATDTQYF.

V gene TRBV4-1 combines with J gene TRBJ2-1, with TRBD2 matching over 10 bases. The V gene's germline CDR1 is MGHRA and CDR2 YSYEKL. V trimming: 3 bases; J trimming: 9 bases; junction bases outside the gene matches: 8. The CDR3 sequence is 15 residues long. The CDR3 DNA is TGCGCCAGCAGCCACCCCGGGACTAGCGTCAGTGAGCAGTTCTTC. Protein product: CASSHPGTSVSEQFF.

This clonotype has a handful of counts. The chain combines TRBV5-4 with TRBJ2-1; 10 bases are a match to TRBD2. This CDR3 contains 16 residues. The germline V gene has CDR1 SGHNT and CDR2 YYREEE (reference sequence). V was clipped by 0 bases and J by 4 bases; unmatched bases: 4. The CDR3 DNA is TGTGCCAGCAGCTTGGTTTTGACTAGCGGGTACAATGAGCAGTTCTTC. Encoded protein: CASSLVLTSGYNEQFF. The full variable domain, with the rest looked up from reference TRBV5-4 and TRBJ2-1, is ETGVTQSPTHLIKTRGQQVTLRCSSQSGHNTVSWYQQALGQGPQFIFQYYREEENGRGNFPPRFSGLQFPNYSSELNVNALELDDSALYLCASSLVLTSGYNEQFFGPGTRLTVL.

The gene calls are TRBV27 and TRBJ1-2; the D is unclear. Germline values: CDR1 MNHEY, CDR2 SMNVEV (reference sequence). The CDR3 contains 13 residues. V lost 3 bases, J lost 1 base, and 6 bases lay in between. CDR3 amino acids: CASSFGLNYGYTF. As DNA, the CDR3 is TGTGCCAGCAGTTTTGGGCTTAACTATGGCTACACCTTC.

This clonotype was recorded a few times. The J gene is TRBJ2-7, the V gene TRBV10-3; TRBD1 agrees at 9 bases. The CDR3 covers 15 residues. From germline, CDR1 is ENHRY and CDR2 SYGVKD. With 6 bases clipped from V and 1 base from J, the junction kept 7 bases outside the gene matches. CDR3 nucleotides: TGTGCCATCAGGGGAACAGGGGGCTCTTCCTACGAGCAGTACTTC. Its translation is CAIRGTGGSSYEQYF.